These 18 T cell receptor beta chains share one sample of origin, sequenced in a study of cytomegalovirus exposure and HLA in healthy donors. The PCR contained 60 Vbeta and 13 Jbeta primers. The assay was immunoSEQ multiplex PCR, and TCRdb's table has in-frame clones only and misses some. The sample carries roughly 110,000 clones, 60% to 85% recorded once. Sequencing was performed on PBMCs. Every receptor here comes from a male donor in good health and CMV-seropositive.

The chain joins TRBV19 to TRBJ2-2; TRBD2 matches 14 bases. V shed 10 bases, J shed 6 bases, and the junction held 10 bases outside the gene matches. CDR3 length: 16 residues. Germline CDR1 is LNHDA and CDR2 is SQIVND (reference sequence). The CDR3 region has the DNA TGTGCCACCTATCCCGGGACTAGCGGGAGCCCCGGGGAGCTGTTTTTT. Amino acid sequence: CATYPGTSGSPGELFF.

This chain joins TRBV7-2 and TRBJ2-1; D unclear. The CDR3 contains 13 residues. CDR1 is SGHTA and CDR2 is FQGNSA in the germline V gene. The V end lost 1 base, the J end lost 12 bases, and 13 bases lay between the germline ends. This CDR3 reads CASSLDPPTWQFF. CDR3 nucleotide sequence: TGTGCCAGCAGCTTAGACCCGCCGACATGGCAGTTCTTC.

V gene TRBV6-5 combines with J gene TRBJ2-3, with D perhaps matching TRBD2 (6 bases). Per the germline V gene, CDR1 is MNHEY and CDR2 is SVGAGI. The germline V and J ends were trimmed by 10 bases and 0 bases, with 14 bases remaining between them. The length of the CDR3 is 14 residues. CDR3 in DNA: TGTGCCACCAGCCGGGACTGGAGCACAGATACGCAGTATTTT. It encodes CATSRDWSTDTQYF.

The genes are TRBV30 and TRBJ2-5; 8 bases match TRBD1. CDR3 length: 15 amino acids. With V trimmed by 4 bases and J by 1 base, 8 bases remained unmatched. The germline CDR1 and CDR2 sequences are GTSNPN and SVGIG (reference sequence). CDR3 residues: CAWTATRGLQETQYF. CDR3 nucleotide sequence: TGTGCCTGGACTGCAACCAGGGGGCTCCAAGAGACCCAGTACTTC.

The chain is built from TRBV4-2 and TRBJ2-2, with no clear D. Trimming pared 1 base from V and 0 bases from J, leaving 9 bases between. In germline, CDR1 is LGHNA, CDR2 YNFKEQ. This CDR3 contains 16 residues. The CDR3 is CASSQVAFSNTGELFF. The CDR3 coding sequence is TGTGCCAGCAGCCAAGTGGCCTTTTCGAACACCGGGGAGCTGTTTTTT.

The CDR3 region has the DNA TGTGCCAGCAGTTCCGCTAGCGGGGACCGACATGAGCAGTTCTTC. This sequence encodes CASSSASGDRHEQFF. The J gene is TRBJ2-1, the V gene TRBV28, with 9 nucleotides matching TRBD2. Germline lookup yields CDR1 MDHEN and CDR2 SYDVKM. This CDR3 comprises 15 residues. V shed 4 bases, J shed 8 bases, and the junction held 9 bases outside the gene matches.

This clone occurred a few times. The chain recombines TRBV11-2 with TRBJ1-1, with D unresolved. CDR3 length: 13 residues. Trimming removed 6 bases at V and 0 bases at J, with 8 bases between. Germline lookup yields CDR1 SGHAT and CDR2 FQNNGV. The CDR3 loop is CASSQSLNTEAFF. CDR3 DNA sequence: TGTGCCAGCAGTCAGTCTTTGAACACTGAAGCTTTCTTT.

The CDR3 sequence is CASSPRTSEADTQYF. CDR3 in DNA: TGTGCCAGCTCACCCCGGACTAGCGAGGCAGATACGCAGTATTTT. The chain is built from TRBV18 and TRBJ2-3; 9 nucleotides agree with TRBD2. Unmatched junction bases numbered 5, after V lost 3 bases and J lost 4 bases. In germline, CDR1 is KGHSH, CDR2 LQKENI. The CDR3 has 15 amino acids.

The V gene is TRBV6-6, the J gene TRBJ2-1; 10 positions agree with TRBD1. The CDR3 sequence is 15 residues long. After removal of 7 bases from V and 3 bases from J, the junction contained 6 bases not matched to a gene. Germline-derived CDR1 and CDR2 are MNHNY and SVGAGI (reference sequence). Here the CDR3 reads CASNPGQGFYNEQFF. The CDR3 coding sequence is TGTGCCAGCAATCCGGGACAGGGGTTCTACAATGAGCAGTTCTTC.

This chain links TRBV7-6 with TRBJ2-3; no clear D. The CDR3 covers 12 residues. Germline V gene lookup returns CDR1 SGHVS and CDR2 FNYEAQ. Deletions cut 2 bases from V and 11 bases from J, with 11 bases between. The CDR3 loop is CASSLTFPQQYF. For the CDR3, the DNA is TGTGCCAGCAGCTTAACTTTTCCCCAGCAGTATTTT. The full variable domain, with the rest looked up from reference TRBV7-6 and TRBJ2-3, is GAGVSQSPRYKVTKRGQDVALRCDPISGHVSLYWYRQALGQGPEFLTYFNYEAQQDKSGLPNDRFSAERPEGSISTLTIQRTEQRDSAMYRCASSLTFPQQYFGPGTRLTVL.

The CDR3 sequence: CAWSLRGTYTEAFF. For the CDR3, the DNA is TGTGCCTGGAGTTTAAGGGGTACGTACACTGAAGCTTTCTTT. The rearrangement uses TRBV30 and TRBJ1-1; possible D gene TRBD1, 5 bases. This CDR3 comprises 14 residues. Trimming pared 2 bases from V and 3 bases from J, leaving 13 bases between. Germline CDR1 is GTSNPN and CDR2 is SVGIG (reference sequence).

The rearrangement joins TRBV6-4 to TRBJ1-2; the D gene is possibly TRBD1 (6 bases). The CDR3 totals 15 residues. Per germline, CDR1 MRHNA and CDR2 SNTAGT. The V end was cut by 7 bases, the J end by 6 bases, with 21 bases between. CDR3 nucleotide sequence: TGTGCCAGCAAGAGACGGACAGAACGGATCCATGGCTACACCTTC. It encodes CASKRRTERIHGYTF.

The rearrangement uses TRBV12-5 and TRBJ1-2; D call uncertain. The CDR3 runs 15 residues. Trimming pared 7 bases from V and 6 bases from J, leaving 21 bases between. CDR1 and CDR2 from the germline V gene are LGHNT and FRNRAP. Here the CDR3 reads CASARGDTLLDGYTF. The CDR3 DNA follows: TGTGCTAGTGCCCGGGGTGATACCCTTCTCGATGGCTACACCTTC.

This clone was picked up a small number of times. The gene calls are TRBV6-5 and TRBJ1-4, with D maybe TRBD1 (6 bases). V was pared by 1 base and J by 8 bases, with 17 bases between. CDR3 length: 16 residues. In germline, CDR1 is MNHEY, CDR2 SVGAGI. The CDR3, as DNA: TGTGCCAGCAGTTACTTCGCCAGGGGCCCAAGGGAAAAACTGTTTTTT. Its translation is CASSYFARGPREKLFF.

V usage is TRBV5-1 and J usage is TRBJ2-7, with 8 bases aligning to TRBD1. V dropped 2 bases and J dropped 3; count of bases not matched to a gene: 10. The CDR3 runs to 16 residues. CDR1 and CDR2 (germline): SGHRS, YFSETQ. CDR3 amino acids: CASSFRLTGVNYEQYF. CDR3 nucleotide sequence: TGCGCCAGCAGCTTTCGTTTGACAGGGGTGAACTACGAGCAGTACTTC.

The rearrangement links TRBV9 to TRBJ1-2, with 9 positions matching TRBD1. CDR3 length: 15 amino acids. Germline V gene lookup returns CDR1 SGDLS and CDR2 YYNGEE. After removal of 2 bases from V and 2 bases from J, the junction contained 4 bases not matched to a gene. CDR3 coding DNA: TGTGCCAGCAGCGTCGCCGGACAGGGGAACTATGGCTACACCTTC. Protein product: CASSVAGQGNYGYTF.

This clone has a handful of counts. The rearrangement uses TRBV21-1 and TRBJ1-6; the table's D call of TRBD1 was not tested on the DNA. TRBV21-1 has pseudogene status. The length of the CDR3 is 16 residues. The CDR3 coding sequence is TGTGCCAGCACCCACGGGACAGGGGGCTATAATTCACCCCTCCACTTT. Its protein product is CASTHGTGGYNSPLHF.

CDR3 nucleotides: TGTGCCAGCAGCGCCTTACTGGGGGCCAACGTCCTGACTTTC. Protein product: CASSALLGANVLTF. The chain carries TRBV9 and TRBJ2-6; no clear D gene. Trimming shortened V by 3 bases and J by 4 bases, and 8 bases separated the two germline ends. There are 14 residues in the CDR3. Germline values: CDR1 SGDLS, CDR2 YYNGEE.